Below are 32 T cell receptor beta chains sequenced from a single sample in a study of CD8+ T cells in alopecia areata. RNA, once extracted, was reverse transcribed into cDNA for use as the sequencing template. The repertoire was sequenced with immunoSEQ multiplex PCR; TCRdb's copy has only in-frame clones and lacks some. The table records 190,000 or so clones, under 60% of them present only once. The treatment here: oral pan-JAK inhibitor, 5-10 mg twice daily. Sample: CD8+ T cells sorted from blood, taken at week 24, from a patient treated with tofacitinib. Every receptor here comes from a human donor with alopecia areata.

This chain links TRBV29-1 with TRBJ2-1; tentatively, D is TRBD1 or TRBD2 (5 bases each). CDR1 is SQVTM and CDR2 is ANQGSEA in the germline V gene. Trimming removed 7 bases from V and 2 bases from J, with 24 bases in between. The CDR3 totals 17 residues. As DNA, the CDR3 is TGCAGCGCCAGGGAAAAGGGCAAACAAGCGGCCTACAATGAGCAGTTCTTC. It codes for CSAREKGKQAAYNEQFF.

The chain has TRBV4-1 and TRBJ2-7; the D call may be TRBD1 or TRBD2 (6 bases each). The CDR3 covers 16 residues. The V and J ends lost 2 bases and 5 bases respectively, with 19 bases between them. Germline CDR1 is MGHRA and CDR2 is YSYEKL. CDR3 nucleotides: TGCGCCAGCAGCCAACAAGGCGGGACAATCCTAGACGAGCAGTACTTC. Its translation is CASSQQGGTILDEQYF.

The chain links TRBV30 to TRBJ2-2; 10 bases align to TRBD2. The ends lost 6 bases at V and 4 bases at J; junction bases unmatched: 8. The CDR3 totals 15 residues. Looked up from germline, CDR1 is GTSNPN and CDR2 is SVGIG (reference sequence). CDR3 coding DNA: TGTGCCTGTAGCTCACAGCGGGGGGGCACCGGGGAGCTGTTTTTT. It specifies CACSSQRGGTGELFF.

V gene TRBV7-2 combines with J gene TRBJ1-2; tentative D call: TRBD1 (6 bases). The V gene lost 4 bases and the J gene lost 6 bases, with 12 bases spanning the gap. Germline loops: CDR1 SGHTA, CDR2 FQGNSA. The CDR3 consists of 13 residues. The CDR3 here is CASSSARGHGYTF. For the CDR3, the DNA is TGTGCCAGCAGCTCGGCCCGGGGGCATGGCTACACCTTC.

The chain links TRBV6-6 to TRBJ1-5; perhaps TRBD1 as D (5 bases). The germline CDR1 and CDR2 sequences are MNHNY and SVGAGI (reference sequence). V was trimmed by 5 bases and J by 2 bases, leaving 13 bases between them. The CDR3 length is 15 residues. In nucleotides, the CDR3 is TGTGCCAGCAGTACCGGGGGTGGGGGCAATCAGCCCCAGCATTTT. This codes for CASSTGGGGNQPQHF.

This clone was picked up one time. The chain carries TRBV29-1 and TRBJ2-1, with D tentatively TRBD1 or TRBD2 (5 bases each). In germline, CDR1 is SQVTM, CDR2 ANQGSEA. This CDR3 has 17 residues. Trimming stripped 7 bases from V and 6 bases from J, with 28 bases between. CDR3 in amino acids: CSARGIEPLERGNEQFF. The CDR3 coding sequence is TGCAGCGCTAGAGGAATTGAACCATTGGAGAGGGGCAATGAGCAGTTCTTC.

V is TRBV13 and J is TRBJ1-2; D unresolved. In germline, CDR1 is PRHDT, CDR2 FYEKMQ (reference sequence). Trimming cost V 1 base and J 0 bases, with 6 bases left between them. The CDR3 spans 14 residues. For the CDR3, the DNA is TGTGCCAGCAGCTTAGCTGTGGCTAACTATGGCTACACCTTC. It is translated as CASSLAVANYGYTF.

Only a few counts were recorded for this clone. The genes are TRBV7-9 and TRBJ2-2, with a weak D call TRBD2 (7 bases). V was cut by 5 bases and J by 2 bases, with 15 bases left in between. Germline CDR1 reads SEHNR; CDR2 reads FQNEAQ (reference sequence). This CDR3 spans 16 amino acids. CDR3 sequence: CASSPPGGRNTGELFF. For the CDR3, the DNA is TGTGCCAGCAGCCCCCCCGGGGGGCGAAACACCGGGGAGCTGTTTTTT.

The genes are TRBV7-9 and TRBJ2-7; 7 positions agree with TRBD1. Germline V gene lookup returns CDR1 SEHNR and CDR2 FQNEAQ (reference sequence). V shed 5 bases, J shed 2 bases, and the junction held 12 bases outside the gene matches. The CDR3 is made up of 16 amino acids. The CDR3 coding sequence is TGTGCCAGCAGCACCAATACCGGGACAGTGGCCTACGAGCAGTACTTC. It translates to CASSTNTGTVAYEQYF. Full variable domain (rest looked up from reference TRBV7-9 and TRBJ2-7): DTGVSQNPRHKITKRGQNVTFRCDPISEHNRLYWYRQTLGQGPEFLTYFQNEAQLEKSRLLSDRFSAERPKGSFSTLEIQRTEQGDSAMYLCASSTNTGTVAYEQYFGPGTRLTVT.

The rearrangement uses TRBV6-1 and TRBJ2-1; tentative D call: TRBD2 (5 bases). Germline V lookup: CDR1 MNHNS, CDR2 SASEGT. Trimming cost V 2 bases and J 1 base, with 9 bases left between them. The length of the CDR3 is 15 residues. CDR3 in amino acids: CASSEFGDSYNEQFF. In DNA, the CDR3 is TGTGCCAGCAGTGAATTCGGGGATTCCTACAATGAGCAGTTCTTC.

This clone has only a few counts. The chain links TRBV30 to TRBJ2-2, with a possible D match to TRBD1 (5 bases). The V gene's germline CDR1 is GTSNPN and CDR2 SVGIG (reference sequence). This CDR3 is 11 amino acids long. Trimming took 2 bases from V and 7 from J, leaving 5 bases between them. The CDR3: CAWSRGGELFF. The CDR3 DNA reads as TGTGCCTGGAGTAGGGGCGGGGAGCTGTTTTTT.

This clone was counted a few times. V gene TRBV2 combines with J gene TRBJ1-1, with a possible D match to TRBD1 (6 bases). This CDR3 has 14 residues. From germline, CDR1 is SNHLY and CDR2 FYNNEI. Trimming cost V 6 bases and J 1 base, with 12 bases left between them. CDR3 amino acids: CASSRGLENTEAFF. CDR3 sequence (DNA): TGTGCCAGCAGCAGGGGCTTGGAGAACACTGAAGCTTTCTTT.

CDR3 region: CASSPVLSEQYF. CDR3 nucleotide sequence: TGTGCCAGCAGCCCCGTCCTATCGGAGCAGTACTTC. The V gene is TRBV11-2, the J gene TRBJ2-7, with D unresolved. CDR3 length: 12 amino acids. In germline, CDR1 is SGHAT, CDR2 FQNNGV. Trimming took 5 bases from V and 7 from J, leaving 12 bases between them.

The gene calls are TRBV11-2 and TRBJ1-1; no reliable D call. The CDR3 length is 14 residues. The V gene's germline CDR1 is SGHAT and CDR2 FQNNGV. Trimming removed 2 bases from V and 0 bases from J, with 7 bases in between. In DNA form, the CDR3 reads TGTGCCAGCAGCTTAACAAATATGAACACTGAAGCTTTCTTT. Translated, it gives CASSLTNMNTEAFF. The full variable domain, completed using reference TRBV11-2 and TRBJ1-1, is EAGVAQSPRYKIIEKRQSVAFWCNPISGHATLYWYQQILGQGPKLLIQFQNNGVVDDSQLPKDRFSAERLKGVDSTLKIQPAKLEDSAVYLCASSLTNMNTEAFFGQGTRLTVV.

This sequence joins TRBV13 and TRBJ2-5, with TRBD2 as a possible D gene (5 bases). The V gene lost 6 bases and the J gene lost 5 bases, with 16 bases spanning the gap. This CDR3 region has 14 residues. Germline V gene data show CDR1 as PRHDT and CDR2 as FYEKMQ (reference sequence). The CDR3 DNA follows: TGTGCCAGCAGATCCGGTGGACTGGTGGAGACCCAGTACTTC. This codes for CASRSGGLVETQYF.

The chain links TRBV14 to TRBJ2-7; D is uncertain. The V and J ends lost 1 base and 2 bases respectively, with 6 bases between them. In germline, CDR1 is SGHDN, CDR2 FVKESK. There are 13 residues in the CDR3. CDR3 residues: CASSQGLPYEQYF. CDR3 bases: TGTGCCAGCAGCCAAGGTCTTCCCTACGAGCAGTACTTC.

The V and J genes are TRBV4-1 and TRBJ1-1; D is uncertain. V was trimmed by 3 bases and J by 3 bases, leaving 14 bases between them. The CDR3 extends over 15 amino acids. Germline assignment: CDR1 MGHRA and CDR2 YSYEKL. CDR3 in DNA: TGCGCCAGCAGCCACCCCGGAGGGAGGGACACTGAAGCTTTCTTT. Protein sequence: CASSHPGGRDTEAFF.

The chain carries TRBV25-1 and TRBJ2-3; 7 positions agree with TRBD2. This CDR3 has 14 amino acids. From germline, CDR1 is MGHDK and CDR2 SYGVNS. V trimming: 7 bases; J trimming: 2 bases; junction bases outside the gene matches: 6. The CDR3 is CASNGGGDTDTQYF. The DNA for the CDR3 is TGTGCCAGCAACGGCGGGGGAGACACAGATACGCAGTATTTT.

As DNA, the CDR3 is TGTGCCAGCAGTTCCGATCCCGGGACAGGCAGGGGTTACACCTTC. Amino acids: CASSSDPGTGRGYTF. The rearrangement joins TRBV27 to TRBJ1-2; 8 bases align to TRBD1. The CDR3 sequence is 15 residues long. J was trimmed by 11 bases and V by 4 bases; bases with no gene match: 15. Germline V CDR1 and CDR2: MNHEY, SMNVEV (reference sequence).

This sequence joins TRBV30 and TRBJ1-6, with TRBD1 identical over 7 bases. The CDR3 is 14 amino acids. Germline loops: CDR1 GTSNPN, CDR2 SVGIG (reference sequence). The junction had 7 bases not matched to a gene; V was cut back by 0 bases and J by 11 bases. The CDR3, as DNA: TGTGCCTGGAGTGTCCCTACAGGGGATGCACCCCTCCACTTT. Amino acids: CAWSVPTGDAPLHF.

The CDR3 nucleotides are TGTGCCAGCAATCCAGGGACAGCGAACACTGAAGCTTTCTTT. This encodes CASNPGTANTEAFF. J is TRBJ1-1 and V is TRBV27, with 7 bases that match TRBD1. V shed 7 bases, J shed 1 base, and the junction held 6 bases outside the gene matches. Germline lookup yields CDR1 MNHEY and CDR2 SMNVEV (reference sequence). The CDR3 has 14 residues.

The V gene is TRBV4-2, the J gene TRBJ2-1; D is uncertain. Germline V gives CDR1 LGHNA, CDR2 YNFKEQ. CDR3 length: 13 residues. The V end lost 3 bases, the J end lost 6 bases, and 9 bases lay between the germline ends. Here the CDR3 reads CASSQSRVNEQFF. The CDR3 DNA follows: TGTGCCAGCAGCCAGTCCCGGGTCAATGAGCAGTTCTTC.

This chain connects TRBV27 to TRBJ1-5, with a possible D match to TRBD1 (6 bases). The CDR3 loop spans 14 amino acids. V was trimmed by 3 bases and J by 2 bases, leaving 8 bases between them. Germline assignment: CDR1 MNHEY and CDR2 SMNVEV (reference sequence). The CDR3 nucleotides read TGTGCCAGCAGTTTTGCAGGGGGCAATCAGCCCCAGCATTTT. It codes for CASSFAGGNQPQHF.

This clone was recorded a few times. The chain links TRBV23-1 to TRBJ2-5; 7 nucleotides align to TRBD2. TRBV23-1 is marked as an open reading frame, function uncertain. The CDR3 extends over 12 amino acids. CDR3 DNA sequence: TGCGCTGCTGGGAGGGTTGAAGAGACCCAGTACTTC. Translation gives CAAGRVEETQYF.

This clone has just a few counts. The rearrangement uses TRBV21-1 and TRBJ1-2. TRBV21-1 is marked as a pseudogene. The CDR3 spans 15 residues. The CDR3 is CASSTKRGGRDGYTF. DNA of the CDR3: TGTGCCAGCAGCACAAAAAGGGGGGGCCGGGATGGCTACACCTTC.

V and J are TRBV12-5 and TRBJ1-2; 9 bases match TRBD1. V gave up 7 bases and J gave up 8 bases; unmatched junction bases: 11. Germline loops: CDR1 LGHNT, CDR2 FRNRAP. This CDR3 spans 14 amino acids. The CDR3 coding sequence is TGTGCTAGTGCCCTAGACAGGGGGGTAGACGGCTACACCTTC. This gives the protein CASALDRGVDGYTF.

In its sample, this clone was seen a few times. The V and J genes are TRBV25-1 and TRBJ2-3, with D unclear. Germline V CDR1 and CDR2: MGHDK, SYGVNS. Trimming took 0 bases from V and 3 from J, leaving 7 bases between them. This CDR3 spans 14 amino acids. In nucleotides, the CDR3 is TGTGCCAGCAGTGAATACGAGGAGACAGATACGCAGTATTTT. It is translated as CASSEYEETDTQYF.

The V and J genes are TRBV29-1 and TRBJ2-3; perhaps TRBD1 as D (5 bases). The CDR3 sequence is 15 residues long. CDR1 SQVTM and CDR2 ANQGSEA come from the germline V gene. V lost 0 bases, J lost 4 bases, and 14 bases lay in between. CDR3 nucleotides: TGCAGCGTTGAAGATAACCCAGGACAACCAGATACGCAGTATTTT. It translates to CSVEDNPGQPDTQYF.

This clone was seen more than once but under ten times. The chain joins TRBV30 to TRBJ2-3; TRBD2 aligns across 10 bases. This CDR3 contains 15 residues. The V gene end was trimmed by 2 bases and the J gene end by 3 bases; junction bases not matched to a gene: 5. The germline V gene has CDR1 GTSNPN and CDR2 SVGIG (reference sequence). DNA for the CDR3: TGTGCCTGGAGTATCAGCGGGGGGGCTACAGATACGCAGTATTTT. Residues: CAWSISGGATDTQYF.

CDR3 sequence reads: CASSQAGGPEAFF. The CDR3 nucleotides are TGCGCCAGCAGCCAAGCAGGGGGCCCTGAAGCTTTCTTT. The chain employs TRBV4-1 and TRBJ1-1; 8 bases agree with TRBD1. CDR3 length: 13 residues. Trimming at V came to 1 base and at J to 6 bases, leaving 1 base not matched to a gene. CDR1 is MGHRA, CDR2 YSYEKL, per germline.

The V gene is TRBV7-9, the J gene TRBJ1-6, with 8 bases matching TRBD1. Germline-derived CDR1 and CDR2 are SEHNR and FQNEAQ (reference sequence). Losses at the gene ends were 5 bases for V and 5 bases for J; bases not matched to a gene: 8. CDR3 length: 16 residues. In DNA, the CDR3 is TGTGCCAGCAGCCCGGGACAGGCGGGAAATAATTCACCCCTCCACTTT. Its protein product is CASSPGQAGNNSPLHF.

There are a few counts of this clone. This chain uses TRBV29-1 with TRBJ2-5, with D possibly being TRBD2 (6 bases). The V gene lost 6 bases and the J gene lost 2 bases, with 10 bases spanning the gap. Germline values: CDR1 SQVTM, CDR2 ANQGSEA. The CDR3 is 12 residues long. The chain's CDR3 is CSVPGTQETQYF. CDR3 nucleotide sequence: TGCAGCGTGCCCGGGACTCAAGAGACCCAGTACTTC.